This passage covers 14 T cell receptor beta chains from one sample sequenced in a study of radiotherapy plus CTLA-4 blockade in lung cancer. Assay used: immunoSEQ multiplex PCR; TCRdb lists only in-frame clones, some missing. The repertoire holds approximately 30,000 clones, with 75% to 85% as singletons. Sequencing was performed on peripheral blood, taken from a patient treated with radiotherapy plus ipilimumab. The receptor set was obtained from a human donor with non-small cell lung cancer that progressed on radiotherapy plus ipilimumab.

The V call is TRBV7-9, the J call TRBJ1-4; perhaps TRBD1 as D (5 bases). V shed 4 bases and J shed 10 bases, with 10 bases lying between them. Germline V gives CDR1 SEHNR, CDR2 FQNEAQ (reference sequence). CDR3 length: 12 residues. The CDR3, as DNA: TGTGCCAGCAGCTACCCGGGGGTAAAACTGTTTTTT. Its translation: CASSYPGVKLFF. Full variable domain (missing parts from reference TRBV7-9 and TRBJ1-4): DTGVSQNPRHKITKRGQNVTFRCDPISEHNRLYWYRQTLGQGPEFLTYFQNEAQLEKSRLLSDRFSAERPKGSFSTLEIQRTEQGDSAMYLCASSYPGVKLFFGSGTQLSVL.

V and J are TRBV19 and TRBJ1-2; no definite D call. The CDR3 runs 13 residues. The germline gives CDR1 LNHDA, CDR2 SQIVND (reference sequence). Between the trimmed V and J ends, which lost 7 bases and 3 bases, there was a span of 12 bases. This CDR3 reads CASTSGEDYGYTF. DNA of the CDR3: TGTGCCAGTACTTCCGGGGAGGACTATGGCTACACCTTC.

The rearrangement uses TRBV9 and TRBJ2-5, with 8 bases matching TRBD2. The junction had 7 bases not matched to a gene; V was cut back by 3 bases and J by 3 bases. The length of the CDR3 is 15 residues. CDR1 is SGDLS and CDR2 is YYNGEE in the germline V gene. The CDR3 reads CASSGSGVIKETQYF. The CDR3 DNA is TGTGCCAGCAGCGGTAGCGGGGTCATAAAAGAGACCCAGTACTTC.

J is TRBJ2-1 and V is TRBV18, with 9 bases identical to TRBD1. V lost 0 bases and J lost 5; bases outside the gene matches: 5. The CDR3 has 16 residues. Per the germline V gene, CDR1 is KGHSH and CDR2 is LQKENI. CDR3 in amino acids: CASSPPSGQGNNEQFF. The CDR3 coding sequence is TGTGCCAGCTCACCACCCTCGGGACAGGGAAACAATGAGCAGTTCTTC.

V and J are TRBV7-2 and TRBJ1-3; D ambiguous. The CDR3 has 15 residues. CDR1 is SGHTA and CDR2 is FQGNSA in the germline V gene. Between the trimmed V and J ends, which lost 2 bases and 0 bases, there was a span of 8 bases. The DNA for the CDR3 is TGTGCCAGCAGCTTAATGAGGAGCTCTGGAAACACCATATATTTT. Amino acid sequence: CASSLMRSSGNTIYF.

V and J are TRBV9 and TRBJ1-6, with TRBD1 matching over 8 bases. The CDR3 spans 14 residues. Germline V gene sequence: CDR1 SGDLS, CDR2 YYNGEE. With V trimmed by 1 base and J by 14 bases, 8 bases remained unmatched. Here the CDR3 DNA reads TGTGCCAGCAGCGTATCCGACAGGGGTCGGACCCTCCACTTT. It translates to CASSVSDRGRTLHF. The full variable domain, its missing parts supplied by reference TRBV9 and TRBJ1-6, is DSGVTQTPKHLITATGQRVTLRCSPRSGDLSVYWYQQSLDQGLQFLIQYYNGEERAKGNILERFSAQQFPDLHSELNLSSLELGDSALYFCASSVSDRGRTLHFGNGTRLTVT.

A few counts support this clone. The chain employs TRBV5-1 and TRBJ2-1, with 9 bases matching TRBD2. Trimming at V came to 6 bases and at J to 6 bases, leaving 10 bases not matched to a gene. This CDR3 comprises 15 residues. CDR1 and CDR2 from the germline V gene are SGHRS and YFSETQ. For the CDR3, the DNA is TGCGCCAGCAATCCTAGTAGCGGGGGCCTCAATGAGCAGTTCTTC. Protein product: CASNPSSGGLNEQFF.

The chain uses TRBV7-3 and TRBJ2-5, with D uncertain. With 5 bases removed from V and 3 bases from J, the gap between germline ends came to 13 bases. The germline gives CDR1 SGHTA, CDR2 FQGTGA. The CDR3 length is 14 residues. The chain's CDR3 is CASSGMFEEETQYF. The CDR3 nucleotides read TGTGCCAGCAGCGGTATGTTTGAGGAAGAGACCCAGTACTTC.

The chain combines TRBV19 with TRBJ2-5; possibly TRBD2 for D (6 bases). The V and J ends lost 8 bases and 3 bases respectively, with 19 bases between them. The V gene's germline CDR1 is LNHDA and CDR2 SQIVND (reference sequence). The length of the CDR3 is 15 residues. The CDR3 loop reads CASGNGGVGEETQYF. CDR3 nucleotides: TGTGCCAGTGGAAACGGGGGAGTTGGAGAAGAGACCCAGTACTTC.

The V and J genes are TRBV5-1 and TRBJ1-1; D perhaps matches TRBD1 (6 bases). Trimming left V 0 bases short and J 0 bases short, with 12 bases between. The germline gives CDR1 SGHRS, CDR2 YFSETQ. The CDR3 contains 16 residues. The CDR3 here is CASSLDRASMNTEAFF. For the CDR3, the DNA is TGCGCCAGCAGCTTGGACAGGGCAAGCATGAACACTGAAGCTTTCTTT.

V gene TRBV9 combines with J gene TRBJ2-3; 9 bases are a match to TRBD2. In germline, CDR1 is SGDLS, CDR2 YYNGEE. Losses at the gene ends were 1 base for V and 2 bases for J; bases not matched to a gene: 5. This CDR3 spans 16 amino acids. The CDR3 loop is CASSVLSGGPTDTQYF. DNA for the CDR3: TGTGCCAGCAGCGTACTTAGCGGGGGCCCCACAGATACGCAGTATTTT. Full variable domain (outside the CDR3, taken from reference TRBV9 and TRBJ2-3): DSGVTQTPKHLITATGQRVTLRCSPRSGDLSVYWYQQSLDQGLQFLIQYYNGEERAKGNILERFSAQQFPDLHSELNLSSLELGDSALYFCASSVLSGGPTDTQYFGPGTRLTVL.

The J gene is TRBJ1-2, the V gene TRBV7-3; TRBD1 is a possible D gene (5 bases). Germline assignment: CDR1 SGHTA and CDR2 FQGTGA. The V end lost 0 bases, the J end lost 2 bases, and 16 bases lay between the germline ends. The CDR3 is 17 amino acids. In DNA form, the CDR3 reads TGTGCCAGCAGCTTAACTCCCACCGAACAGGCCAACTATGGCTACACCTTC. This encodes CASSLTPTEQANYGYTF.

This rearrangement joins TRBV7-6 to TRBJ2-2; no reliable D call. Trimming stripped 2 bases from V and 2 bases from J, with 6 bases between. The CDR3 extends over 14 amino acids. Per germline, CDR1 SGHVS and CDR2 FNYEAQ. The CDR3 spells CASSLKSNTGELFF. CDR3 DNA sequence: TGTGCCAGCAGCTTAAAAAGCAACACCGGGGAGCTGTTTTTT.

The genes are TRBV14 and TRBJ2-3; 9 bases line up with TRBD2. Germline-derived CDR1 and CDR2 are SGHDN and FVKESK. Trimming removed 1 base from V and 6 bases from J; junction bases left unmatched: 11. The CDR3 extends over 17 amino acids. Here the CDR3 DNA reads TGTGCCAGCAGCCAAGGTGATAGCGGGGGTGACTGGGATACGCAGTATTTT. Translation: CASSQGDSGGDWDTQYF.